The present TCR beta chain was sequenced within a study of T cell responses to AZD1222 COVID-19 vaccine. This clone has only one observation. Its antigen is as yet unknown. CDR3 length equals 14 residues. CDR1 and CDR2 (germline): SGHVS, FQNEAQ. V dropped 4 bases and J dropped 1; count of bases not matched to a gene: 2. The table came from immunoSEQ multiplex PCR; TCRdb's copy has only in-frame clones and leaves some out. The sample consists of 95,000 to 150,000 clones, approximately 85% of them appearing once. General observations from the study: No repertoire was sampled before or during the peak T cell response, only after it. It should be noted that donors were predominantly white British and more often female, and clonal diversity was possibly underestimated. Of the AZD1222 recipients, only 5 or 6 were seropositive at baseline. Spike was spanned by vaccine-associated CD4 TCRs, with dominance at 160-218 and 743-854.

The sequence was obtained from an adult in good health. The genes are TRBV7-8 and TRBJ1-1; TRBD1 matches at 8 bases. Sequenced material: peripheral blood, taken on day 0 of AZD1222 vaccination. This chain's CDR3 is CASSYGQGNTEAFF. Here the CDR3 DNA reads TGTGCCAGCAGCTACGGACAGGGGAACACTGAAGCTTTCTTT.